The 15 T cell receptor beta chains reported below all come from one sample, sequenced in a study of beta chain features in type 1 diabetes. Of the isolated RNA, all was reverse transcribed, and so the sequenced material was expressed TCRB transcripts. The method was immunoSEQ multiplex PCR; TCRdb's version includes in-frame clones alone and lacks a portion of them. The table has about 150,000 clones, about a tenth seen once. The material sequenced was central memory CD4+ T cells from blood. These TCRs come from a man between 18 and 35 years old in good health.

This clone has more than one count but fewer than ten. The chain recombines TRBV5-1 with TRBJ2-5; TRBD2 agrees at 9 bases. The germline CDR1 and CDR2 sequences are SGHRS and YFSETQ. This CDR3 spans 14 amino acids. Trimming removed 4 bases from V and 3 bases from J; junction bases left unmatched: 4. The CDR3 is CASSHIAGEETQYF. In DNA, the CDR3 is TGCGCCAGCAGCCACATAGCGGGGGAAGAGACCCAGTACTTC.

The V and J genes are TRBV28 and TRBJ2-7; D may be TRBD2 (6 bases). V was pared by 6 bases and J by 3 bases, with 9 bases between. The germline V gene has CDR1 MDHEN and CDR2 SYDVKM. CDR3 length equals 12 residues. This CDR3 reads CASSLGSYEQYF. CDR3 coding DNA: TGTGCCAGCAGCCTCGGGAGCTACGAGCAGTACTTC.

The chain combines TRBV9 with TRBJ1-2, with 7 bases matching TRBD1. After removal of 3 bases from V and 2 bases from J, the junction contained 10 bases not matched to a gene. The germline V gene encodes CDR1 SGDLS and CDR2 YYNGEE. This CDR3 spans 16 amino acids. The CDR3 sequence: CASSAPLTGRNYGYTF. Here the CDR3 DNA reads TGTGCCAGCAGCGCCCCGTTGACAGGGCGAAACTATGGCTACACCTTC.

This clone was seen more than once but under ten times. The chain recombines TRBV2 with TRBJ2-7, with 8 bases aligning to TRBD1. J lost 1 base, V lost 9 bases, and 8 bases had no gene match. Germline V gene sequence: CDR1 SNHLY, CDR2 FYNNEI. The CDR3 spans 14 residues. The CDR3 DNA reads TGTGCCAGTGAGGAAGGGACAGGATCCTACGAGCAGTACTTC. It is translated as CASEEGTGSYEQYF.

This chain uses TRBV28 with TRBJ1-2; D not certain. In germline, CDR1 is MDHEN, CDR2 SYDVKM. The CDR3 length is 12 residues. V was shortened by 4 bases and J by 6 bases, with 9 bases between the two germline ends. DNA of the CDR3: TGTGCCAGCAGTTCCCAGGAGGATGGCTACACCTTC. It codes for CASSSQEDGYTF.

V and J are TRBV5-4 and TRBJ2-3; TRBD2 aligns across 8 bases. Losses at the gene ends were 0 bases for V and 4 bases for J; bases not matched to a gene: 1. The CDR3 is 14 residues long. The germline CDR1 and CDR2 sequences are SGHNT and YYREEE (reference sequence). The CDR3 nucleotides are TGTGCCAGCAGCTTGGCGGGGGGGCCAGATACGCAGTATTTT. It codes for CASSLAGGPDTQYF.

This clone came up a few times. This chain links TRBV9 with TRBJ1-3, with TRBD1 matching 7 bases. In germline, CDR1 is SGDLS, CDR2 YYNGEE. This CDR3 has 15 residues. The trim removed 3 bases at V and 0 bases at J, leaving 3 bases unmatched. The CDR3 sequence: CASSDRQGSGNTIYF. The CDR3 bases are TGTGCCAGCAGCGACCGACAGGGCTCTGGAAACACCATATATTTT.

The chain carries TRBV19 and TRBJ1-4; no firm D call. Germline-derived CDR1 and CDR2 are LNHDA and SQIVND (reference sequence). The CDR3 runs 13 residues. Trimming took off 4 bases at V and 3 bases at J, with 6 bases between the two ends. The CDR3 nucleotides are TGTGCCAGTAGTACGGGTTCTAATGAAAAACTGTTTTTT. Protein sequence: CASSTGSNEKLFF.

This chain uses TRBV30 with TRBJ1-5; possibly TRBD1 for D (5 bases). CDR1 and CDR2 from the germline V gene are GTSNPN and SVGIG (reference sequence). Trimming took off 2 bases at V and 7 bases at J, with 12 bases between the two ends. The CDR3 sequence is 13 residues long. CDR3: CAWSLQWGQPQHF. CDR3 bases: TGTGCCTGGAGTTTACAATGGGGCCAGCCCCAGCATTTT.

The chain recombines TRBV29-1 with TRBJ2-7; 9 bases are a match to TRBD1. The junction had 11 bases not matched to a gene; V was cut back by 3 bases and J by 5 bases. CDR3 size: 15 residues. The germline CDR1 and CDR2 sequences are SQVTM and ANQGSEA. Here the CDR3 reads CSVDITGQGEDEQYF. The CDR3 DNA is TGCAGCGTTGATATTACGGGACAGGGAGAGGACGAGCAGTACTTC.

For this clone: The same CDR3 is also encoded by other DNA sequences in this sample. The V gene is TRBV6-5, the J gene TRBJ1-5, with D tentatively TRBD1 (5 bases). The CDR3 covers 14 residues. The V end was cut by 6 bases, the J end by 1 base, with 10 bases between. CDR1 and CDR2 from the germline V gene are MNHEY and SVGAGI. The CDR3 coding sequence is TGTGCCAGCAGCTACGGGGGGAGCAATCAGCCCCAGCATTTT. Residues: CASSYGGSNQPQHF.

There are a few counts of this clone. In nucleotides, the CDR3 is TGTGCCTGGGGTGCTGCAACTAATGAAAAACTGTTTTTT. Protein product: CAWGAATNEKLFF. This chain uses TRBV30 with TRBJ1-4; D gene uncertain. The CDR3 has 13 amino acids. Germline V gene lookup returns CDR1 GTSNPN and CDR2 SVGIG (reference sequence). Trimming shortened V by 5 bases and J by 0 bases, and 7 bases separated the two germline ends. The full variable domain, its missing parts supplied by reference TRBV30 and TRBJ1-4, is SQTIHQWPATLVQPVGSPLSLECTVEGTSNPNLYWYRQAAGRGLQLLFYSVGIGQISSEVPQNLSASRPQDRQFILSSKKLLLSDSGFYLCAWGAATNEKLFFGSGTQLSVL.

The genes are TRBV15 and TRBJ1-5, with TRBD1 identical over 7 bases. The junction had 20 bases not matched to a gene; V was cut back by 3 bases and J by 6 bases. The CDR3 is 19 amino acids. Germline V gives CDR1 LNHNV, CDR2 YYDKDF (reference sequence). CDR3 sequence reads: CATSSLAIAGTAKGQPQHF. The CDR3 DNA sequence: TGTGCCACCAGCAGTTTAGCCATTGCCGGGACAGCGAAGGGTCAGCCCCAGCATTTT.

This clone was seen a few times. The chain combines TRBV4-1 with TRBJ2-3; 9 positions agree with TRBD2. The J segment lost 1 base and the V segment lost 4 bases, leaving 0 bases of the junction unmatched. Germline CDR1 is MGHRA and CDR2 is YSYEKL. The CDR3 is made up of 14 amino acids. The CDR3 DNA is TGCGCCAGCAGCCGACTAGCGGGCACAGATACGCAGTATTTT. Translated: CASSRLAGTDTQYF.

This clone appeared a few times. The chain couples TRBV27 to TRBJ2-7, with 7 bases lining up with TRBD1. V lost 6 bases, J lost 6 bases, and 11 bases stayed unmatched. This CDR3 comprises 14 residues. The germline gives CDR1 MNHEY, CDR2 SMNVEV (reference sequence). The CDR3: CASSEQGYFSEQYF. The CDR3 DNA follows: TGTGCCAGCAGCGAACAGGGGTATTTCTCCGAGCAGTACTTC.